These 20 T cell receptor beta chains originate from one sample sequenced in a study of T cells in Graves' hyperthyroidism and ophthalmopathy. TCR beta CDR3 region amplification was performed from RNA transcripts. The TCR CDR3 first-round RT-PCR relied on the HTBI primer set. TCRdb fed the multiplex PCR reads into MiXCR, producing one record per CDR3 protein. The repertoire includes fewer than 450,000 distinct CDR3 sequences, less than 20% of them detected once, and around 40% sits in the top ten. Sequencing was carried out using blood. The receptors here all came from a man younger than 35 with Graves' ophthalmopathy.

This clonotype showed up many times. CDR3 sequence: CASSHWTGGAGSYNSPLHF. CDR3 DNA sequence: TGTGCCAGCAGTCACTGGACAGGGGGCGCAGGGTCCTATAATTCACCCCTCCACTTT. The V call is TRBV6-1, the J call TRBJ1-6; the match to TRBD1 covers 11 bases. Germline loops: CDR1 MNHNS, CDR2 SASEGT. This CDR3 contains 19 residues. The junction had 10 bases not matched to a gene; V was cut back by 5 bases and J by 1 base.

This clonotype was counted ten times or more. This chain uses TRBV7-8 with TRBJ1-5, with D tentatively TRBD1 (5 bases). The germline CDR1 and CDR2 sequences are SGHVS and FQNEAQ. The CDR3 sequence is 16 residues long. Trimming took off 1 base at V and 0 bases at J, with 10 bases between the two ends. CDR3 region: CASSLEPQASNQPQHF. DNA of the CDR3: TGTGCCAGCAGCTTAGAACCACAGGCTAGCAATCAGCCCCAGCATTTT.

This clonotype was seen a few times. The chain combines TRBV5-1 with TRBJ1-4; 10 positions match TRBD1. Germline loops: CDR1 SGHRS, CDR2 YFSETQ. V dropped 0 bases and J dropped 10; count of bases not matched to a gene: 0. The CDR3 runs 13 residues. CDR3 in amino acids: CASSLGDRGKLFF. The CDR3 bases are TGCGCCAGCAGCTTGGGGGACAGGGGAAAACTGTTTTTT.

This clonotype has at least ten counts. The chain couples TRBV20-1 to TRBJ2-7; D is ambiguous. The CDR3 runs 13 residues. Germline CDR1 reads DFQATT; CDR2 reads SNEGSKA (reference sequence). V lost 0 bases and J 4 bases, leaving 10 bases between the germline ends. CDR3 in DNA: TGCAGTGCTAGAGATCTCGTATGGTACGAGCAGTACTTC. It codes for CSARDLVWYEQYF.

This clonotype turned up a few times. The gene calls are TRBV19 and TRBJ2-1, with 9 bases fitting TRBD1. The CDR3 loop spans 16 amino acids. V lost 6 bases, J lost 7 bases, and 13 bases stayed unmatched. Germline CDR1 and CDR2: LNHDA and SQIVND (reference sequence). The CDR3 DNA reads TGTGCCAGTAGGGACCCGGGACAGGGACAATGGAATGAGCAGTTCTTC. This translates into CASRDPGQGQWNEQFF.

The chain carries TRBV14 and TRBJ2-1; TRBD1 or TRBD2 may be the D gene (5 bases each). Germline V gives CDR1 SGHDN, CDR2 FVKESK. V was pared by 5 bases and J by 5 bases, with 10 bases between. The CDR3 length is 13 residues. Written as DNA, the CDR3 is TGTGCCAGCAGCTACCGGGGCAACAATGAGCAGTTCTTC. Translating gives CASSYRGNNEQFF.

This clonotype was seen many times. J is TRBJ2-1 and V is TRBV5-1; possibly TRBD1 or TRBD2 for D (5 bases each). CDR1 is SGHRS and CDR2 is YFSETQ in the germline V gene. This CDR3 contains 15 residues. Trimming cost V 0 bases and J 5 bases, with 12 bases left between them. CDR3 in amino acids: CASSLGGGQNNEQFF. The CDR3 DNA reads TGCGCCAGCAGCTTGGGTGGGGGTCAGAACAATGAGCAGTTCTTC.

The CDR3 region is CASSIDLEVHEAFF. The CDR3 nucleotides are TGTGCCAGTAGTATTGACCTGGAGGTCCATGAAGCTTTCTTT. The V gene is TRBV19, the J gene TRBJ1-1; D unresolved. Trimming took off 3 bases at V and 7 bases at J, with 15 bases between the two ends. The CDR3 covers 14 residues. Germline CDR1 and CDR2: LNHDA and SQIVND (reference sequence).

Ten or more counts support this clonotype. The chain recombines TRBV7-9 with TRBJ1-4, with D hard to call. Trimming took 6 bases from V and 3 from J, leaving 14 bases between them. The CDR3 runs to 15 residues. Germline CDR1 is SEHNR and CDR2 is FQNEAQ (reference sequence). CDR3: CASSMGIGSNEKLFF. As DNA, the CDR3 is TGTGCCAGCAGTATGGGAATAGGGTCTAATGAAAAACTGTTTTTT.

Ten or more counts support this clonotype. The CDR3 DNA reads as TGCAGTGCTACGGGCGCCGACCAAGAGACCCAGTACTTC. Its protein product is CSATGADQETQYF. The chain joins TRBV20-1 to TRBJ2-5; D is undetermined. V lost 4 bases and J lost 0, with 9 bases in between. The CDR3 is 13 amino acids. Germline V gene data show CDR1 as DFQATT and CDR2 as SNEGSKA (reference sequence).

The sample holds a few counts of this clonotype. The chain has TRBV19 and TRBJ1-5; D remains ambiguous. Germline V gene sequence: CDR1 LNHDA, CDR2 SQIVND (reference sequence). V was cut by 5 bases and J by 3 bases, with 8 bases left in between. CDR3 length: 13 amino acids. Written as DNA, the CDR3 is TGTGCCAGTAGTCGCGGGGACAATCAGCCCCAGCATTTT. Protein: CASSRGDNQPQHF.

This rearrangement joins TRBV6-1 to TRBJ1-2; 9 bases agree with TRBD1. Trimming took 2 bases from V and 2 from J; bases not matched to a gene: 3. This CDR3 spans 15 amino acids. CDR1 and CDR2 from the germline V gene are MNHNS and SASEGT. The CDR3 DNA reads as TGTGCCAGCAGTGAAAGACAGGGGGGCAACTATGGCTACACCTTC. Residues: CASSERQGGNYGYTF.

This clonotype was seen a few times. V and J are TRBV4-1 and TRBJ2-5, with D perhaps TRBD2 (5 bases). CDR1 MGHRA and CDR2 YSYEKL come from the germline V gene. This CDR3 is built from 16 residues. The V end lost 1 base, the J end lost 5 bases, and 17 bases lay between the germline ends. The CDR3 loop reads CASSQVELLRRETQYF. The CDR3 DNA is TGCGCCAGCAGCCAAGTCGAACTTCTCAGGAGGGAGACCCAGTACTTC.

This chain uses TRBV7-9 with TRBJ2-5; 8 nucleotides agree with TRBD1. Germline V gene lookup returns CDR1 SEHNR and CDR2 FQNEAQ (reference sequence). The CDR3 length is 13 residues. The ends lost 5 bases at V and 5 bases at J; junction bases unmatched: 4. The chain's CDR3 is CASSPTGVETQYF. DNA for the CDR3: TGTGCCAGCAGCCCGACAGGGGTCGAGACCCAGTACTTC.

A single count supports this clonotype. V is TRBV12-3 or TRBV12-4 and J is TRBJ2-1; D gene unclear. The CDR3 has 15 residues. The V gene lost 2 bases and the J gene lost 4 bases, with 12 bases spanning the gap. CDR3 sequence (DNA): TGTGCCAGCAGTTTATCCGCGTCCCTTTACAATGAGCAGTTCTTC. It encodes CASSLSASLYNEQFF.

This chain links TRBV9 with TRBJ2-1; D is uncertain. Trimming stripped 0 bases from V and 7 bases from J, with 8 bases between. The germline V gene encodes CDR1 SGDLS and CDR2 YYNGEE. The CDR3 sequence is 13 residues long. The CDR3 nucleotides read TGTGCCAGCAGCGTAGTAGAACAAAATGAGCAGTTCTTC. Encoded protein: CASSVVEQNEQFF.

The chain joins TRBV6-2 or TRBV6-3 to TRBJ2-7; 9 nucleotides line up with TRBD1. Germline CDR1 reads MNHEY; CDR2 reads SVGEGT. The CDR3 runs 12 residues. V was pared by 6 bases and J by 7 bases, with 4 bases of the junction left unmatched. CDR3 amino acids: CASRQGAPEQYF. The CDR3 DNA sequence: TGTGCCAGCAGACAGGGGGCTCCAGAGCAGTACTTC.

This clonotype has only a few counts. The genes are TRBV28 and TRBJ1-2; no definite D call. V shed 3 bases and J shed 1 base, with 12 bases lying between them. This CDR3 region has 15 residues. Germline CDR1 is MDHEN and CDR2 is SYDVKM. The chain's CDR3 is CASSLVQSLNYGYTF. The CDR3 coding sequence is TGTGCCAGCAGTTTGGTACAGTCCCTTAACTATGGCTACACCTTC.

This clonotype was seen ten or more times. This sequence joins TRBV7-2 and TRBJ1-1; 7 bases match TRBD1. V gave up 1 base and J gave up 4 bases; unmatched junction bases: 18. CDR3 length equals 19 residues. Germline V gene data show CDR1 as SGHTA and CDR2 as FQGNSA. As DNA, the CDR3 is TGTGCCAGCAGCTTAGGTTCTAGGGGGCCAGAACAAACAGCCACTGAAGCTTTCTTT. Amino acids: CASSLGSRGPEQTATEAFF. Combining the CDR3 with reference TRBV7-2 and TRBJ1-1 gives the whole variable domain GAGVSQSPSNKVTEKGKDVELRCDPISGHTALYWYRQSLGQGLEFLIYFQGNSAPDKSGLPSDRFSAERTGGSVSTLTIQRTQQEDSAVYLCASSLGSRGPEQTATEAFFGQGTRLTVV.

This clonotype was seen a few times. This chain joins TRBV19 and TRBJ2-1, with 8 bases lining up with TRBD2. The CDR3 length is 16 residues. CDR1 and CDR2 (germline): LNHDA, SQIVND (reference sequence). The ends lost 6 bases at V and 1 base at J; junction bases unmatched: 8. CDR3 amino acids: CASSKNPSGSYNEQFF. The CDR3 DNA sequence: TGTGCCAGTAGCAAGAATCCTAGCGGGTCCTACAATGAGCAGTTCTTC.